The 4 T cell receptor beta chains reported below all come from one sample, sequenced in a study of blood T cell repertoires in COVID-19. The data were produced by immunoSEQ multiplex PCR, yet TCRdb's version contains in-frame clones alone and is incomplete. Of about 240,000 clones in the sample, roughly 80% are singletons; the top ten hold approximately 10%. Sequencing input: peripheral blood. The receptors come from a woman older than 75 with acute or convalescent COVID-19.

The rearrangement uses TRBV19 and TRBJ2-7; D perhaps matches TRBD1 (6 bases). The CDR3 runs to 12 residues. The germline V gene has CDR1 LNHDA and CDR2 SQIVND (reference sequence). The ends were cut back, 6 bases at V and 6 bases at J, with 12 bases in the middle. The CDR3 nucleotides are TGTGCCAGTAGCCCGACAGGTCGCGAGCAGTACTTC. It is translated as CASSPTGREQYF.

The chain uses TRBV28 and TRBJ1-2, with a weak D call TRBD1 (6 bases). There are 15 residues in the CDR3. The ends were cut back, 5 bases at V and 3 bases at J, with 16 bases in the middle. CDR1 MDHEN and CDR2 SYDVKM come from the germline V gene. The CDR3 sequence is CASSLTGPVHYGYTF. CDR3 bases: TGTGCCAGCAGTCTTACAGGGCCCGTTCACTATGGCTACACCTTC.

The chain has TRBV6-5 and TRBJ2-2, with D possibly TRBD1 on 6 matching bases. Germline V gives CDR1 MNHEY, CDR2 SVGAGI. CDR3 size: 13 residues. Trimming shortened V by 8 bases and J by 6 bases, and 13 bases separated the two germline ends. CDR3 sequence: CASSQGRAGELFF. The CDR3, as DNA: TGTGCCAGCTCACAGGGAAGGGCCGGGGAGCTGTTTTTT.

This sequence joins TRBV5-5 and TRBJ2-1, with a possible D match to TRBD2 (6 bases). Germline-derived CDR1 and CDR2 are SGHKS and YYEKEE (reference sequence). Trimming took off 0 bases at V and 5 bases at J, with 12 bases between the two ends. The CDR3 covers 15 residues. The CDR3 loop is CASSLVSLADNEQFF. CDR3 in DNA: TGTGCCAGCAGCTTGGTATCCTTAGCGGACAATGAGCAGTTCTTC.